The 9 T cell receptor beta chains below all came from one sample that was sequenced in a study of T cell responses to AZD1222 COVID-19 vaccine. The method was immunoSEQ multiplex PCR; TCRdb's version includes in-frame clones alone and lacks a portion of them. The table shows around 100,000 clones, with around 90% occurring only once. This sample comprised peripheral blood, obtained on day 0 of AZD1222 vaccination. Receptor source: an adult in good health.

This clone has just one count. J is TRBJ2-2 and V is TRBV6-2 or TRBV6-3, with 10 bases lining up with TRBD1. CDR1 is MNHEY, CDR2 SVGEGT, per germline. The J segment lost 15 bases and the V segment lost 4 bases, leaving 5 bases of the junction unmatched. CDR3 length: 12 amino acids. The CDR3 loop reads CASSWGDRGLFF. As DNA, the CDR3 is TGTGCCAGCAGTTGGGGGGACAGGGGATTGTTTTTT.

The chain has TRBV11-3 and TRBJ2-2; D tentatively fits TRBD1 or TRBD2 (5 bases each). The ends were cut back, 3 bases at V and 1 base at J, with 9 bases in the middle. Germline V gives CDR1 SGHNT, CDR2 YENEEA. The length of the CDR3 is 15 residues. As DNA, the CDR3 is TGTGCCAGCAGCTTCGGGGCGGGGAACACCGGGGAGCTGTTTTTT. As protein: CASSFGAGNTGELFF.

The CDR3 is CASSLGPAGGEKLFF. In DNA, the CDR3 is TGTGCCAGCAGTTTAGGGCCCGCCGGGGGTGAAAAACTGTTTTTT. The genes are TRBV6-5 and TRBJ1-4; weak D call: TRBD1 (5 bases). This CDR3 comprises 15 residues. The germline V gene has CDR1 MNHEY and CDR2 SVGAGI. V shed 4 bases and J shed 7 bases, with 16 bases lying between them.

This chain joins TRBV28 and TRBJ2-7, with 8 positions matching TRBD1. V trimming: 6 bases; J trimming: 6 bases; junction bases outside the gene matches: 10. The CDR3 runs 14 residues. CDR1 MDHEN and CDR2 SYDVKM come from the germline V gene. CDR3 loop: CASSPTGTGAEQYV. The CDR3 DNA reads TGTGCCAGCAGCCCCACCGGGACAGGAGCCGAGCAGTACGTC.

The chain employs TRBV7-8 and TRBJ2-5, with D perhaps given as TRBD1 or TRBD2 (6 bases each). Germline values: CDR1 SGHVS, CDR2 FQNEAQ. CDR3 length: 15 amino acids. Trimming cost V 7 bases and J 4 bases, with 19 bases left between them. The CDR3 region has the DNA TGTGCCAGCACATCACCCGCTGGGGGGCTAGAGACCCAGTACTTC. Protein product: CASTSPAGGLETQYF.

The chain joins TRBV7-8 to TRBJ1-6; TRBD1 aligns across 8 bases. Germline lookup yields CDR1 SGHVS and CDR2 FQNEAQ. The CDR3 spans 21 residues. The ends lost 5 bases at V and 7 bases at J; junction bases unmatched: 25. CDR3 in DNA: TGTGCCAGCAGCCGAGCAAACAAAAGACTCCAGGGGGCGCTAGGGAATTCACCCCTCCACTTT. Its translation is CASSRANKRLQGALGNSPLHF.

CDR3 sequence reads: CASSLTQGVAYGYTF. In DNA, the CDR3 is TGTGCCAGCAGTCTTACGCAGGGGGTTGCGTATGGCTACACCTTC. V gene TRBV27 combines with J gene TRBJ1-2, with TRBD1 matching over 7 bases. CDR1 and CDR2 (germline): MNHEY, SMNVEV (reference sequence). The CDR3 consists of 15 residues. Trimming took 5 bases from V and 5 from J; bases not matched to a gene: 11.

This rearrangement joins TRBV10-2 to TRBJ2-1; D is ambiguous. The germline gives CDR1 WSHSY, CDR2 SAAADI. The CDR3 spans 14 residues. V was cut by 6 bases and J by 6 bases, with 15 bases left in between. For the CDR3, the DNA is TGCGCCAGCAGCGACCCCTTAGCAAGCAATGAGCAGTTCTTC. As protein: CASSDPLASNEQFF.

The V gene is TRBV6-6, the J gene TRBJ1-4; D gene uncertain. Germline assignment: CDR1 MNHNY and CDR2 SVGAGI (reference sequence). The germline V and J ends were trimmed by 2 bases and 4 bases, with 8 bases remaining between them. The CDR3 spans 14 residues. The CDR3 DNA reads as TGTGCCAGCAGTTACGGGCGGGATAATGAAAAACTGTTTTTT. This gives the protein CASSYGRDNEKLFF.